The 16 T cell receptor beta chains in this list originate from one sample, sequenced in a study of long-term antiretroviral therapy in people with HIV. Survey-level immunoSEQ v3.0 assays were run. Some clones are missing from TCRdb's copy, which holds only in-frame ones; the method was immunoSEQ multiplex PCR. Of under 20,000 clones in the sample, about 89% were seen once. The sequences come from unsorted PBMCs, collected 0.5 years after starting antiretroviral therapy. Source of these receptors: a man aged 35-49 years with HIV.

The chain couples TRBV4-1 to TRBJ1-2, with D possibly matching TRBD1 (5 bases). The germline V and J ends were trimmed by 0 bases and 9 bases, with 17 bases remaining between them. From germline, CDR1 is MGHRA and CDR2 YSYEKL. The CDR3 loop spans 15 amino acids. The CDR3 is CASSQDQGSQGRYTF. The DNA of the CDR3 is TGCGCCAGCAGCCAAGATCAAGGATCCCAGGGTCGCTACACCTTC.

The rearrangement links TRBV5-1 to TRBJ1-1; D might be TRBD1 (6 bases). This CDR3 has 15 amino acids. Trimming cost V 0 bases and J 0 bases, with 9 bases left between them. Germline CDR1 and CDR2: SGHRS and YFSETQ. This CDR3 is CASSLAGTLNTEAFF. The DNA for the CDR3 is TGCGCCAGCAGCTTGGCCGGGACATTGAACACTGAAGCTTTCTTT. Using reference TRBV5-1 and TRBJ1-1 for the parts outside the CDR3, the full variable domain is KAGVTQTPRYLIKTRGQQVTLSCSPISGHRSVSWYQQTPGQGLQFLFEYFSETQRNKGNFPGRFSGRQFSNSRSEMNVSTLELGDSALYLCASSLAGTLNTEAFFGQGTRLTVV.

The chain links TRBV7-4 to TRBJ2-7; TRBD2 agrees at 7 bases. V lost 5 bases to trimming and J lost 2 bases; unmatched junction nucleotides: 21. The CDR3 sequence is 19 residues long. Looked up from germline, CDR1 is SGHVT and CDR2 is SQSDAQ. The CDR3 sequence: CASSTPQTSPGIPPYEQYF. CDR3 nucleotide sequence: TGTGCCAGCAGCACCCCTCAGACTAGCCCCGGGATCCCCCCCTACGAGCAGTACTTC.

This rearrangement joins TRBV30 to TRBJ2-7; tentative D call: TRBD1 (5 bases). Trimming stripped 5 bases from V and 3 bases from J, with 11 bases between. This CDR3 is built from 12 residues. The germline gives CDR1 GTSNPN, CDR2 SVGIG (reference sequence). In nucleotides, the CDR3 is TGTGCCTGGGGGGCGCATGACTACGAGCAGTACTTC. Its protein product is CAWGAHDYEQYF.

The rearrangement links TRBV6-6 to TRBJ2-7; no clear D. The V end was cut by 4 bases, the J end by 0 bases, with 13 bases between. Per the germline V gene, CDR1 is MNHNY and CDR2 is SVGAGI (reference sequence). The CDR3 runs to 15 residues. This CDR3 is CASSSPTLSSYEQYF. The CDR3 region has the DNA TGTGCCAGCAGTTCCCCGACACTATCCTCCTACGAGCAGTACTTC.

The gene calls are TRBV9 and TRBJ1-5; possibly TRBD1 for D (6 bases). In germline, CDR1 is SGDLS, CDR2 YYNGEE. This CDR3 has 15 residues. V was cut by 4 bases and J by 0 bases, with 11 bases left in between. CDR3 protein: CASSLEGVSNQPQHF. The CDR3 DNA follows: TGTGCCAGCAGCCTGGAGGGGGTTAGCAATCAGCCCCAGCATTTT.

V usage is TRBV10-2 and J usage is TRBJ1-5; no clear D. V shed 3 bases and J shed 0 bases, with 0 bases lying between them. Per germline, CDR1 WSHSY and CDR2 SAAADI. The CDR3 is 12 amino acids. The CDR3 loop is CASSDSNQPQHF. The CDR3 DNA reads TGCGCCAGCAGTGATAGCAATCAGCCCCAGCATTTT.

The rearrangement uses TRBV27 and TRBJ2-5; the D gene is possibly TRBD2 (6 bases). Germline assignment: CDR1 MNHEY and CDR2 SMNVEV (reference sequence). The V end lost 4 bases, the J end lost 5 bases, and 11 bases lay between the germline ends. The CDR3 spans 13 residues. The CDR3 DNA follows: TGTGCCAGCAGTTCCGGGACTTGGGAGACCCAGTACTTC. The encoded protein is CASSSGTWETQYF.

The chain joins TRBV5-1 to TRBJ2-3; a weak D match, TRBD2 (6 bases). Trimming pared 0 bases from V and 1 base from J, leaving 9 bases between. The CDR3 totals 15 residues. Per germline, CDR1 SGHRS and CDR2 YFSETQ. CDR3 DNA sequence: TGCGCCAGCAGCTTGGAGGAGGGCGGCACAGATACGCAGTATTTT. This translates into CASSLEEGGTDTQYF.

The chain recombines TRBV6-5 with TRBJ1-2; D is undetermined. The length of the CDR3 is 14 residues. The V gene's germline CDR1 is MNHEY and CDR2 SVGAGI. Trimming cost V 5 bases and J 2 bases, with 12 bases left between them. The CDR3 nucleotides are TGTGCCAGCAGTAGTCAGAACCTCAACTATGGCTACACCTTC. Translating it yields CASSSQNLNYGYTF.

This clone was recorded a few times. Other DNA sequences of this sample code for an identical CDR3. V and J are TRBV20-1 and TRBJ2-7; D ambiguous. Trimming stripped 6 bases from V and 5 bases from J, with 8 bases between. In germline, CDR1 is DFQATT, CDR2 SNEGSKA (reference sequence). The CDR3 is 10 residues long. CDR3 region: CSASDHEQYF. As DNA, the CDR3 is TGCAGTGCCTCCGATCACGAGCAGTACTTC.

The V gene is TRBV5-1, the J gene TRBJ2-4; 8 bases are shared with TRBD1. This CDR3 is 14 amino acids long. The V and J ends lost 4 bases and 9 bases, in that order; junction bases with no gene match: 9. Germline CDR1 is SGHRS and CDR2 is YFSETQ. CDR3 nucleotides: TGCGCCAGCAGCCCCGGACAGGGAACGAGCATTCAGTACTTC. Translated, it gives CASSPGQGTSIQYF. The full variable domain, rest sourced from reference TRBV5-1 and TRBJ2-4, is KAGVTQTPRYLIKTRGQQVTLSCSPISGHRSVSWYQQTPGQGLQFLFEYFSETQRNKGNFPGRFSGRQFSNSRSEMNVSTLELGDSALYLCASSPGQGTSIQYFGAGTRLSVL.

V is TRBV13 and J is TRBJ2-1; a weak D match, TRBD2 (6 bases). Between the trimmed V and J ends, which lost 6 bases and 0 bases, there was a span of 12 bases. The V gene's germline CDR1 is PRHDT and CDR2 FYEKMQ (reference sequence). The length of the CDR3 is 15 residues. The CDR3 sequence: CASSPASASYNEQFF. As DNA, the CDR3 is TGTGCCAGCAGTCCCGCTAGCGCCTCCTACAATGAGCAGTTCTTC.

The chain recombines TRBV7-9 with TRBJ1-5, with 7 bases aligning to TRBD1. CDR3 length: 14 amino acids. In germline, CDR1 is SEHNR, CDR2 FQNEAQ (reference sequence). V lost 5 bases, J lost 5 bases, and 6 bases stayed unmatched. This CDR3 reads CASSRQGTDQPQHF. The CDR3 nucleotides are TGTGCCAGCAGCAGACAGGGAACGGATCAGCCCCAGCATTTT.

This clone was observed once. This sequence joins TRBV5-4 and TRBJ2-2, with 7 bases aligning to TRBD2. Germline CDR1 is SGHNT and CDR2 is YYREEE (reference sequence). Trimming took 3 bases from V and 6 from J; bases not matched to a gene: 5. The CDR3 covers 14 residues. Here the CDR3 reads CASSSLAAAGELFF. The CDR3 DNA reads as TGTGCCAGCAGCTCGCTAGCGGCCGCCGGGGAGCTGTTTTTT.

This clone occurred once. This chain links TRBV5-1 with TRBJ2-3; 11 nucleotides agree with TRBD2. The germline V gene encodes CDR1 SGHRS and CDR2 YFSETQ. Trimming at V came to 4 bases and at J to 0 bases, leaving 13 bases not matched to a gene. The length of the CDR3 is 19 residues. This chain's CDR3 is CASSADTSGGGSSTDTQYF. The CDR3 region has the DNA TGCGCCAGCAGCGCCGATACTAGCGGGGGTGGATCTAGCACAGATACGCAGTATTTT.